The 10 T cell receptor beta chains listed next were all sequenced from one sample in a study of blood T cell repertoires in COVID-19. The table came from immunoSEQ multiplex PCR; TCRdb's copy has only in-frame clones and leaves some out. The sample comprises under 300,000 clones, approximately 88% of which are singletons, and approximately 2.3% rests with the top ten. The sequenced sample consisted of PBMCs or T cells enriched from blood (not recorded which). These receptors all come from a woman between 35 and 50 years old with acute COVID-19.

This chain connects TRBV2 to TRBJ2-7; 10 bases map to TRBD2. Germline V CDR1 and CDR2: SNHLY, FYNNEI. This CDR3 contains 14 residues. With 4 bases clipped from V and 6 bases from J, the junction kept 6 bases outside the gene matches. CDR3 residues: CASSGELAGGEQYF. DNA of the CDR3: TGTGCCAGCAGTGGGGAATTAGCGGGGGGCGAGCAGTACTTC.

This clone was seen only a few times. V and J are TRBV7-2 and TRBJ2-5; TRBD2 aligns across 15 bases. Germline V CDR1 and CDR2: SGHTA, FQGNSA. This CDR3 has 16 residues. With V trimmed by 3 bases and J by 5 bases, 4 bases remained unmatched. This CDR3 reads CASSFRTSGGAETQYF. The CDR3 DNA reads TGTGCCAGCAGCTTCAGGACTAGCGGGGGGGCGGAGACCCAGTACTTC. Using reference TRBV7-2 and TRBJ2-5 for the parts outside the CDR3, the full variable domain is GAGVSQSPSNKVTEKGKDVELRCDPISGHTALYWYRQSLGQGLEFLIYFQGNSAPDKSGLPSDRFSAERTGGSVSTLTIQRTQQEDSAVYLCASSFRTSGGAETQYFGPGTRLLVL.

The gene calls are TRBV11-2 and TRBJ2-3, with TRBD1 identical over 9 bases. The CDR3 sequence is 18 residues long. CDR1 is SGHAT, CDR2 FQNNGV, per germline. The V gene end was trimmed by 5 bases and the J gene end by 3 bases; junction bases not matched to a gene: 15. The CDR3 bases are TGTGCCAGCAGCCCCCCCCTCCGCCGGGACAGGGATACAGATACGCAGTATTTT. Translating gives CASSPPLRRDRDTDTQYF.

In regard to this clone: Compared with germline, one end of the junction differs, possibly owing to a read error. The chain carries TRBV7-7 and TRBJ2-3, with 7 bases matching TRBD2. The germline V gene encodes CDR1 SSHAT and CDR2 FNYEAQ (reference sequence). CDR3 size: 17 residues. Written as DNA, the CDR3 is TGTGCTAGCAGCTTAGCGCGGTGGGCGGGAGCCACAGATACGCAGTATTTT. It yields the protein CASSLARWAGATDTQYF.

This chain joins TRBV5-1 and TRBJ2-1, with D perhaps matching TRBD1 (6 bases). The V gene's germline CDR1 is SGHRS and CDR2 YFSETQ. Trimming took off 3 bases at V and 4 bases at J, with 14 bases between the two ends. The CDR3 covers 15 residues. The CDR3, as DNA: TGCGCCAGCAGCTCGGGACACTCTACGTACAATGAGCAGTTCTTC. This codes for CASSSGHSTYNEQFF. The variable domain in full, completed from reference TRBV5-1 and TRBJ2-1, reads KAGVTQTPRYLIKTRGQQVTLSCSPISGHRSVSWYQQTPGQGLQFLFEYFSETQRNKGNFPGRFSGRQFSNSRSEMNVSTLELGDSALYLCASSSGHSTYNEQFFGPGTRLTVL.

This chain connects TRBV7-9 to TRBJ2-1, with D possibly matching TRBD1 (5 bases). Germline CDR1 reads SEHNR; CDR2 reads FQNEAQ (reference sequence). V dropped 5 bases and J dropped 9 bases, with 11 bases sitting between them. This CDR3 has 12 residues. In DNA form, the CDR3 reads TGTGCCAGCAGCCAAACAGGCGTTGAGCAGTTCTTC. It codes for CASSQTGVEQFF.

This clone was observed a single time. The chain links TRBV4-1 to TRBJ2-5; 7 bases are shared with TRBD2. The CDR3 is 17 residues long. Germline CDR1 is MGHRA and CDR2 is YSYEKL. The V and J ends lost 0 bases and 1 base, in that order; junction bases with no gene match: 8. The CDR3 here is CASSQDPPGGLQETQYF. CDR3 in DNA: TGCGCCAGCAGCCAAGATCCTCCGGGAGGCCTCCAAGAGACCCAGTACTTC.

CDR3 DNA sequence: TGTGCCAGCAGGCCCTTCGGGGGGGGAGTCACCGGGGAGCTGTTTTTT. The encoded protein is CASRPFGGGVTGELFF. The chain couples TRBV27 to TRBJ2-2; 8 bases are a match to TRBD2. This CDR3 is built from 16 residues. The germline gives CDR1 MNHEY, CDR2 SMNVEV (reference sequence). Trimming cost V 6 bases and J 4 bases; bases outside gene matches: 10.

This chain uses TRBV24-1 with TRBJ2-5, with D possibly being TRBD2 (5 bases). Germline lookup yields CDR1 KGHDR and CDR2 SFDVKD. Trimming stripped 9 bases from V and 1 base from J, with 17 bases between. CDR3 size: 15 residues. The CDR3 reads CATGLDLGFQETQYF. The DNA for the CDR3 is TGTGCCACCGGACTGGATCTGGGATTCCAAGAGACCCAGTACTTC.

The CDR3 here is CASSLGPYSNQPQHF. The CDR3 DNA follows: TGTGCCAGCAGCTTAGGGCCTTATAGCAATCAGCCCCAGCATTTT. This chain links TRBV7-2 with TRBJ1-5; no firm D call. Germline lookup yields CDR1 SGHTA and CDR2 FQGNSA. V was clipped by 1 base and J by 0 bases, with 7 bases between them. This CDR3 contains 15 residues.